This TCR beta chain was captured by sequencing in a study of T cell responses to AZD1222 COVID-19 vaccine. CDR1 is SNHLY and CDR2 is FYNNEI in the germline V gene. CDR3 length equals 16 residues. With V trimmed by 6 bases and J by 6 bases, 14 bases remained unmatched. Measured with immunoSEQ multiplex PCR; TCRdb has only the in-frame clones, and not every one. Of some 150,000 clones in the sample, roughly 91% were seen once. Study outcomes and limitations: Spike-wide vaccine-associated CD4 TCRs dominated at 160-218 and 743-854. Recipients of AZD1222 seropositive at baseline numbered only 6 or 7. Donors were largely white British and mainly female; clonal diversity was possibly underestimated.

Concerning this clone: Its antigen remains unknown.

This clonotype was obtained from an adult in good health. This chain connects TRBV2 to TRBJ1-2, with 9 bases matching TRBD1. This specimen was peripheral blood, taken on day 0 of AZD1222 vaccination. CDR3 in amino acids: CASSFGTGFIIDGYTF. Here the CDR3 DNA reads TGTGCCAGCAGCTTCGGGACAGGGTTTATTATCGATGGCTACACCTTC.